The sequence of this T cell receptor (beta chain) was determined in a study of T cell responses to AZD1222 COVID-19 vaccine. Study results and caveats: Seropositive status at baseline applied to only five or six AZD1222 recipients. Reportedly, close to half of spike-specific TCRs are directed against unmutated variant regions. Two AZD1222 administrations were followed by greater Spike-specific TCR breadth and depth. Vaccine-related CD4 TCRs covered spike, predominating at 160-218 and 743-854.

Measured with immunoSEQ multiplex PCR; TCRdb has only the in-frame clones, and not every one. The sample has 150,000 to 200,000 clones, 85% to 90% seen once. Points on this clone: The antigen remains unidentified.

Material: peripheral blood, obtained on day 0 of MenACWY control vaccination. The TCR sequence derives from an adult in good health.

Written as DNA, the CDR3 is TGTGCCAGCAGTTCTGCAGGGGGCGCTTCTAACTATGGCTACACCTTC. Amino acids: CASSSAGGASNYGYTF. This chain connects TRBV6-5 to TRBJ1-2; 8 positions match TRBD1. Germline trimming cut 4 bases from V and 0 bases from J; bases unmatched to any gene: 7. Germline CDR1 and CDR2: MNHEY and SVGAGI. The CDR3 covers 16 residues.